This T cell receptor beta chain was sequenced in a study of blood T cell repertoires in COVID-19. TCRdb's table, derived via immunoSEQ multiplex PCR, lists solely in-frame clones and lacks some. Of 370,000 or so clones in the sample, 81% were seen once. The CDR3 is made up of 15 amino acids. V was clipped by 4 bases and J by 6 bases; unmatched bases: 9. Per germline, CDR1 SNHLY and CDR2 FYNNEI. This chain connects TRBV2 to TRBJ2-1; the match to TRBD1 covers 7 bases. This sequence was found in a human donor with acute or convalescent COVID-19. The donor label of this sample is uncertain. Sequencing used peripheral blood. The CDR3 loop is CASSAAEGASNEQFF. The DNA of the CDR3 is TGTGCCAGCAGTGCAGCAGAGGGGGCAAGCAATGAGCAGTTCTTC.